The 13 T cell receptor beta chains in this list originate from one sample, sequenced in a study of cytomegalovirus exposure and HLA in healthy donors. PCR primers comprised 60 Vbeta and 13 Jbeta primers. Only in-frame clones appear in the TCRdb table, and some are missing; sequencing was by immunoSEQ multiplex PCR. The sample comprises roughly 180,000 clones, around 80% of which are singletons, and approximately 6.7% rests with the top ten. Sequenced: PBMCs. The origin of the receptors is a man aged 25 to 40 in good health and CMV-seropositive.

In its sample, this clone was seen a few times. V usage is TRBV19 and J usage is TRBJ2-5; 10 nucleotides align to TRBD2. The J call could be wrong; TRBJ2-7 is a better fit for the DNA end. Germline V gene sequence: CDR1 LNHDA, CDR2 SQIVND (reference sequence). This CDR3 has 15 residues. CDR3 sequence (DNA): TGTGCCAGTAGTATAGCTAGCGGGAGATCGTACGAGCAGTACTTC. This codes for CASSIASGRSYEQYF.

The CDR3 bases are TGTGCCAGCAGCTTGAGCGGGGCCAACACAGATACGCAGTATTTT. It yields the protein CASSLSGANTDTQYF. The chain combines TRBV7-2 with TRBJ2-3; TRBD2 matches 7 bases. The germline gives CDR1 SGHTA, CDR2 FQGNSA. The ends lost 3 bases at V and 2 bases at J; junction bases unmatched: 5. CDR3 length: 15 amino acids.

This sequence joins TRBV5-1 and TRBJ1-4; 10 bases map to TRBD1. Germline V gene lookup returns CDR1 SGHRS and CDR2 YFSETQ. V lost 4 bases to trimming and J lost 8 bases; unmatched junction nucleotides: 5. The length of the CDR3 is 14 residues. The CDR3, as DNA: TGCGCCAGCAGCCCGGGACAGGGGAGCGAAAAACTGTTTTTT. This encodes CASSPGQGSEKLFF.

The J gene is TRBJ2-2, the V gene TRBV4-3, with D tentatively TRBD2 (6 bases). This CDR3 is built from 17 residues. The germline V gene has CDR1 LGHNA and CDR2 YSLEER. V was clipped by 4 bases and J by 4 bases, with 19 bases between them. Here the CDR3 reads CASSPNTVGGTTGELFF. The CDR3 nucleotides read TGCGCCAGCAGCCCTAATACAGTTGGAGGGACCACCGGGGAGCTGTTTTTT.

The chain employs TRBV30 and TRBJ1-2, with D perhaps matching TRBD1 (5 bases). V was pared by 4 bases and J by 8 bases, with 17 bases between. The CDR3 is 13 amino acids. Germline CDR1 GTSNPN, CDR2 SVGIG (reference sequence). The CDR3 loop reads CAWTSGGQGGYTF. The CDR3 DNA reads TGTGCCTGGACTAGCGGCGGCCAGGGAGGCTACACCTTC.

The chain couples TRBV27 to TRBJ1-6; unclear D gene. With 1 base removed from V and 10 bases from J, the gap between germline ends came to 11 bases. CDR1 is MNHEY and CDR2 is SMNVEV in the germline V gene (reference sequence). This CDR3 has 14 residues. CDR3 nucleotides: TGTGCCAGCAGTTTATTTCGGGAGGAGTCACCCCTCCACTTT. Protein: CASSLFREESPLHF.

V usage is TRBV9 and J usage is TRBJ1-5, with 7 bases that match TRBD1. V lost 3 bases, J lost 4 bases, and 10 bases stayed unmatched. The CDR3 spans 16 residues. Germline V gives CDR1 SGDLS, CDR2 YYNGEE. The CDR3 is CASSARGGGPNQPQHF. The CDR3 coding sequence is TGTGCCAGCAGCGCGCGAGGAGGGGGCCCTAATCAGCCCCAGCATTTT. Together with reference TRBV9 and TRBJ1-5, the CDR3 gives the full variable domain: DSGVTQTPKHLITATGQRVTLRCSPRSGDLSVYWYQQSLDQGLQFLIQYYNGEERAKGNILERFSAQQFPDLHSELNLSSLELGDSALYFCASSARGGGPNQPQHFGDGTRLSIL.

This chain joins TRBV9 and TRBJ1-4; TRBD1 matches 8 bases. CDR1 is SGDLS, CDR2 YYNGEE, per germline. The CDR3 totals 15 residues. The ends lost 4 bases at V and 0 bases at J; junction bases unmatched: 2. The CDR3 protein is CASSLTGATNEKLFF. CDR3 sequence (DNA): TGTGCCAGCAGCCTGACAGGGGCAACTAATGAAAAACTGTTTTTT.

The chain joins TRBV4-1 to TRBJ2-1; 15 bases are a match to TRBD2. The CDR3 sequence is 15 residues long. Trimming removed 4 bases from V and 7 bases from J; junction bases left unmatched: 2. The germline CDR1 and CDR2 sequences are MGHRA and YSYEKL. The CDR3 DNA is TGCGCCAGCAGCCTAGGACTAGCGGGGGGGAATGAGCAGTTCTTC. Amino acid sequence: CASSLGLAGGNEQFF.

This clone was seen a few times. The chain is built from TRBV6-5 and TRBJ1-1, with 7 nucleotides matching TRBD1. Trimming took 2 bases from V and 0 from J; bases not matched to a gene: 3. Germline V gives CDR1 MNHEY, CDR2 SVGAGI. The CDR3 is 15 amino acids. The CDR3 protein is CASSYETGLNTEAFF. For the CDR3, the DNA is TGTGCCAGCAGTTACGAGACAGGGCTGAACACTGAAGCTTTCTTT.

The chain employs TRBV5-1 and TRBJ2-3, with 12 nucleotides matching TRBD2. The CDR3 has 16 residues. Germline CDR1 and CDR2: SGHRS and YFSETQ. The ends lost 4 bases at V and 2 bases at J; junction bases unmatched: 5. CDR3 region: CASSTTSGGITDTQYF. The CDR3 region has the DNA TGCGCCAGCAGCACAACTAGCGGGGGGATCACAGATACGCAGTATTTT.

The CDR3 DNA reads TGTGCCAGTAGTACCAGGGGGGCGGTCTATGGCTACACCTTC. Protein product: CASSTRGAVYGYTF. The chain couples TRBV19 to TRBJ1-2, with 7 bases identical to TRBD1. Germline loops: CDR1 LNHDA, CDR2 SQIVND (reference sequence). The CDR3 consists of 14 residues. Losses at the gene ends were 4 bases for V and 4 bases for J; bases not matched to a gene: 6.

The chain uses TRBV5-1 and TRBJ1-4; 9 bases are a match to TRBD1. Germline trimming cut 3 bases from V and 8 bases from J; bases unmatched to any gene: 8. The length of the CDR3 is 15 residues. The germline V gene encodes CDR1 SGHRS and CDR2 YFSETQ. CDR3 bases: TGCGCCAGCAGCTATTCGACAGGGGGTGGGGAAAAACTGTTTTTT. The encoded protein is CASSYSTGGGEKLFF.